This T cell receptor (beta chain) emerged from a study of graft-versus-host responses after intestinal transplantation. Study-level background: Once they had received anti-thymocyte globulin induction, all recipients took tacrolimus and steroids for roughly three years.

This clone was seen once. Its antigen is unidentified. Study outcomes and limitations: Early post-transplant HvG declines showed an association with peak circulating GvH clone levels. Subjects displaying graft-donor T cell macrochimerism possessed elevated graft-versus-host to host-versus-graft clonal ratios inside allografts.

Using immunoSEQ multiplex PCR, the repertoire was profiled, and TCRdb retains in-frame clones only, with some absent. The sample holds about 100,000 clones, roughly nine tenths seen once. Per germline, CDR1 SGHTA and CDR2 FQGTGA. With V trimmed by 2 bases and J by 7 bases, 8 bases remained unmatched. This CDR3 region has 16 residues. V gene TRBV7-3 combines with J gene TRBJ2-2; 9 nucleotides agree with TRBD2. The sample was unstimulated CD4+ T cells sorted from spleen or lymph node cells, taken before transplant. The sequence was obtained from a human donor who was the organ donor for an intestinal transplant. The CDR3 region has the DNA TGTGCCAGCAGCTTAGTTGCGGGGGGGCCTGACGGGGAGCTGTTTTTT. Its translation is CASSLVAGGPDGELFF.